The 2 T cell receptor beta chains given below trace back to one sample, sequenced in a study of OX40 agonist ivuxolimab in advanced cancers. TCRdb's table, derived via immunoSEQ multiplex PCR, lists solely in-frame clones and lacks some. In the table there are 35,000 to 40,000 clones, around 90% of which are singletons. The sequencing here drew on CD4+ or CD8+ T cells sorted from blood, taken in a trial of the OX40 agonist ivuxolimab. The receptor source for this set is an adult with an advanced solid tumor such as melanoma, head and neck, liver or kidney cancer.

The V and J genes are TRBV6-1 and TRBJ1-5, with no clear D. The CDR3 spans 14 residues. CDR1 and CDR2 from the germline V gene are MNHNS and SASEGT. V lost 1 base, J lost 11 bases, and 15 bases lay in between. The CDR3: CASSEGGPPRSQHF. Written as DNA, the CDR3 is TGTGCCAGCAGTGAAGGAGGGCCCCCGAGGTCCCAGCATTTT.

The chain carries TRBV4-2 and TRBJ1-6; D is unresolved. Germline V gives CDR1 LGHNA, CDR2 YNFKEQ. V lost 1 base and J 6 bases, leaving 4 bases between the germline ends. The CDR3 is 13 residues long. The CDR3 sequence: CASSQALNSPLHF. The CDR3 nucleotides read TGTGCCAGCAGCCAAGCCCTTAATTCACCCCTCCACTTT.